The entry below gives a single TCR beta chain sequence along with its context. Its matching antigen is unknown. V lost 4 bases to trimming and J lost 3 bases, with 12 bases between them. Per the germline V gene, CDR1 is MDHEN and CDR2 is SYDVKM. The CDR3 spans 14 residues. The data were obtained in a study of cytomegalovirus exposure and HLA in healthy donors. Study overall: Later analysis reported that the 120 or so validation repertoires shared the platform of the approximately 670 first-cohort repertoires.

The assay was immunoSEQ multiplex PCR, and TCRdb's table has in-frame clones only and misses some. Among more than 85,000 clones, around 83% were seen once, and the ten largest hold 4%. Study results and caveats: The classifier reportedly diagnosed cytomegalovirus status with high specificity and sensitivity. The study flagged 150 to 200 TCR beta chains as cytomegalovirus-associated.

This sequence joins TRBV28 and TRBJ2-5; weak D call: TRBD1 (6 bases). The TCR originated in a woman aged 18-29 years in good health and CMV-seropositive. Sequencing used PBMCs. The CDR3, as DNA: TGTGCCAGCAGTTCCGGGACAATGGAAGAGACCCAGTACTTC. It encodes CASSSGTMEETQYF.